The present T cell receptor (beta chain) was sequenced within a study of blood T cell repertoires in COVID-19. TCRdb's copy holds only in-frame clones and misses some; the assay was immunoSEQ multiplex PCR. The sample includes 150,000 or so clones, roughly 80% of them seen just once. The junction had 6 bases not matched to a gene; V was cut back by 3 bases and J by 6 bases. This CDR3 comprises 14 residues. Germline V gene sequence: CDR1 LGHDT, CDR2 YNNKEL (reference sequence). The J gene is TRBJ2-5, the V gene TRBV3-1 (or the pseudogene TRBV3-2), with 8 bases matching TRBD1. This TCR was sampled from a woman of 80 years or more with acute or convalescent COVID-19. What was sequenced was peripheral blood. CDR3 in DNA: TGTGCCAGCAGCCAGCGGACAGGGAAGAAGACCCAGTACTTC. As protein: CASSQRTGKKTQYF.